This TCR beta chain was identified during a study of T cells in Graves' hyperthyroidism and ophthalmopathy. Amplification of TCR beta CDR3 regions used RNA as the template. In the first-round RT-PCR of the TCR CDR3, the HTBI primer set was used. In TCRdb, the multiplex PCR reads were re-called with MiXCR into one record per CDR3 protein. Among approximately 210,000 distinct CDR3 sequences, roughly a sixth were seen once, and the ten largest hold 50%. The germline CDR1 and CDR2 sequences are SNHLY and FYNNEI. The CDR3 contains 13 residues. The V and J ends lost 7 bases and 3 bases respectively, with 13 bases between them. Subjects aged 18 to 65 presented with newly diagnosed hyperthyroidism of less than 2 months' duration. Uncontrolled infection, other autoimmune disease, pregnancy or lactation excluded patients. Together with thyroid ultrasound, orbital computed tomography, serum thyroxine and TRAb, clinical symptoms were used for diagnoses. The source of the PBMCs was roughly 10 ml of fresh peripheral blood.

In this sample, this clonotype turned up many times. The chain is built from TRBV2 and TRBJ2-7; D gene ambiguous. This clonotype originated in a man over 45 with Graves' hyperthyroidism. The specimen sequenced was blood. The CDR3 region has the DNA TGTGCCAGCAAGGGCCCTAAGCTCTACGAGCAGTACTTC. The encoded protein is CASKGPKLYEQYF.